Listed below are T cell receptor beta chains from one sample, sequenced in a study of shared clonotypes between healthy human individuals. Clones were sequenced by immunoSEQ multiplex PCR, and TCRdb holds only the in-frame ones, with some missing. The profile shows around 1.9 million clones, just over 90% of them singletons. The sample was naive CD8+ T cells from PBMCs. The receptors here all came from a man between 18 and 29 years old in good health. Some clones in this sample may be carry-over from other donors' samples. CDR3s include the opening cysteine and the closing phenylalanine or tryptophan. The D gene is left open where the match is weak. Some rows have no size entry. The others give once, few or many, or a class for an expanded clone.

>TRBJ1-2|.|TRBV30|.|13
CAWGMTVGYGYTF
TGTGCCTGGGGGATGACAGTCGGCTATGGCTACACCTTC
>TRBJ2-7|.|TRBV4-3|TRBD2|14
CASSLTGTSYEQYF
TGCGCCAGCAGCCTAACAGGGACTAGCTACGAGCAGTACTTC
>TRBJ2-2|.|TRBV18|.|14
CASSPARATGELFF
TGTGCCAGCTCACCAGCGCGGGCCACCGGGGAGCTGTTTTTT
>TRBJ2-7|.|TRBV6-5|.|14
CASSPRDGFYEQYF
TGTGCCAGCAGTCCCCGGGACGGCTTCTACGAGCAGTACTTC
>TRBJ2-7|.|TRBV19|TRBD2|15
CASSDRLAGALEQYF
TGTGCCAGTAGCGATAGACTAGCGGGAGCTCTCGAGCAGTACTTC
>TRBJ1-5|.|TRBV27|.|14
CASGEFTGSQPQHF
TGTGCCAGCGGCGAATTTACAGGGTCACAGCCCCAGCATTTT
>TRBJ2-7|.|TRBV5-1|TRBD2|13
CASSWGGGYEQYF
TGCGCCAGCAGCTGGGGGGGTGGCTACGAGCAGTACTTC
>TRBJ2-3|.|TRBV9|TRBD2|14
CASSLAGVTDTQYF
TGTGCCAGCAGCCTAGCGGGAGTGACAGATACGCAGTATTTT
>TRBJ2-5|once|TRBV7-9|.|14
CATSAYNPQETQYF
TGTGCCACCTCAGCTTATAACCCACAAGAGACCCAGTACTTC
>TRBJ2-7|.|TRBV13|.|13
CASSLEPQGEQYF
TGTGCCAGCAGCTTAGAGCCCCAGGGCGAGCAGTACTTC
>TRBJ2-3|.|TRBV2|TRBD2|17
CASSEEATSGGRDTQYF
TGTGCCAGCAGTGAAGAGGCCACTAGCGGGGGGCGGGATACGCAGTATTTT
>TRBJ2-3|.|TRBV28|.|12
CASAHGADTQYF
TGTGCCAGCGCCCACGGGGCAGATACGCAGTATTTT
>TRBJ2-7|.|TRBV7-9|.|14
CASSSTGRSYEQYF
TGTGCCAGCAGCTCGACAGGACGGAGCTACGAGCAGTACTTC
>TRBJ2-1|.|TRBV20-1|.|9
CSGGVEQFF
TGCAGTGGGGGAGTTGAGCAGTTCTTC
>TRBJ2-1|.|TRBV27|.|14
CASSSPWFNNEQFF
TGTGCCAGCAGTTCCCCGTGGTTTAACAATGAGCAGTTCTTC
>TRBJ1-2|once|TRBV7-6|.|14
CASSLYPREVGYTF
TGTGCCAGCAGCTTATATCCCAGGGAGGTTGGCTACACCTTC
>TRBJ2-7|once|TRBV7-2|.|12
CASSLVVREQYF
TGTGCCAGCAGCTTAGTGGTGCGGGAGCAGTACTTC
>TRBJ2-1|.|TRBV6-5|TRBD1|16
CASSYPGTGSYNEQFF
TGTGCCAGCAGTTACCCCGGGACAGGCTCCTACAATGAGCAGTTCTTC
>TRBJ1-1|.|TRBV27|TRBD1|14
CASRPTGENTEAFF
TGTGCCAGCAGACCGACAGGGGAGAACACTGAAGCTTTCTTT
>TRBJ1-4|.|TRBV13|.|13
CASSPRGPEKLFF
TGTGCCAGCAGCCCTCGAGGGCCTGAAAAACTGTTTTTT
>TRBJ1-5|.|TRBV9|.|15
CASSGQGFSNQPQHF
TGTGCCAGCAGCGGCCAGGGATTTAGCAATCAGCCCCAGCATTTT
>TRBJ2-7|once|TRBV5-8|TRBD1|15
CASSLWGTASYEQYF
TGTGCCAGCAGCTTGTGGGGGACAGCATCCTACGAGCAGTACTTC
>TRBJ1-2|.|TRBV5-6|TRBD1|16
CASSYPGQESNYGYTF
TGTGCCAGCAGCTACCCCGGACAGGAGTCTAACTATGGCTACACCTTC
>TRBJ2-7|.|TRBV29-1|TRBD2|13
CSVGTSGSYEQYF
TGCAGCGTCGGGACTAGCGGCTCCTACGAGCAGTACTTC
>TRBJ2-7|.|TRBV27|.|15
CASSLQGRGEGEQYF
TGTGCCAGCAGTTTACAGGGACGGGGTGAGGGGGAGCAGTACTTC
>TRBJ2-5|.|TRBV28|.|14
CASSPVFGRKTQYF
TGTGCCAGCAGTCCGGTCTTCGGACGCAAGACCCAGTACTTC
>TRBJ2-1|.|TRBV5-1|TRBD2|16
CASSLSAGGSYNEQFF
TGCGCCAGCAGCCTCTCCGCGGGAGGTTCCTACAATGAGCAGTTCTTC
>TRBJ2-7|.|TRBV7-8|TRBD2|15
CASSLVLAGVNEQYF
TGTGCCAGCAGCTTAGTACTAGCGGGAGTCAACGAGCAGTACTTC
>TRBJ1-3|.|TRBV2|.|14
CAIPAGLSGNTIYF
TGTGCCATCCCCGCGGGCCTCTCTGGAAACACCATATATTTT
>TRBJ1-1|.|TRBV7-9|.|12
CASGRGDTEAFF
TGTGCCAGCGGCAGGGGAGACACTGAAGCTTTCTTT
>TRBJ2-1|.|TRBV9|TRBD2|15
CASSASGTGGNEQFF
TGTGCCAGCAGCGCATCCGGGACGGGGGGCAATGAGCAGTTCTTC
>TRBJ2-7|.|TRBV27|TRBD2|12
CASTSASYEQYF
TGTGCCTCAACTAGCGCATCCTACGAGCAGTACTTC
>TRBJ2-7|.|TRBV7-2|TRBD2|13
CASKWTSGYEQYF
TGTGCCAGCAAATGGACTAGCGGCTACGAGCAGTACTTC
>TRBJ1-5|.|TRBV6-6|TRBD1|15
CASSYLEGGSQPQHF
TGTGCCAGCAGTTACCTCGAAGGGGGCAGTCAGCCCCAGCATTTT
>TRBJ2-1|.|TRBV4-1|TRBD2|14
CASSQVGRANEQFF
TGCGCCAGCAGCCAAGTCGGGAGGGCTAATGAGCAGTTCTTC
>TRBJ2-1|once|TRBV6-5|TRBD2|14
CASSYFAGANEQFF
TGTGCCAGCAGTTACTTTGCGGGAGCGAATGAGCAGTTCTTC
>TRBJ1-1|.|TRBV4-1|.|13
CASSQVGGTEAFF
TGCGCCAGCAGCCAAGTAGGCGGGACTGAAGCTTTCTTT
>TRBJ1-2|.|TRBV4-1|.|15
CASSQALGARFGYTF
TGCGCCAGCAGCCAAGCGCTGGGGGCGCGGTTTGGCTACACCTTC
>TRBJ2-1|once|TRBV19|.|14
CASNLGGSYNEQFF
TGTGCCAGTAATCTCGGGGGATCCTACAATGAGCAGTTCTTC
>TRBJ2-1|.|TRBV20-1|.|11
CSARSGGEQFF
TGCAGTGCTAGGTCGGGTGGAGAGCAGTTCTTC
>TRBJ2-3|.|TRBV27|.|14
CASSLSENTDTQYF
TGTGCCAGCAGTTTATCAGAAAACACAGATACGCAGTATTTT
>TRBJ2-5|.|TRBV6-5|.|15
CASSSRLMYQETQYF
TGTGCCAGCAGTTCCCGACTGATGTACCAAGAGACCCAGTACTTC
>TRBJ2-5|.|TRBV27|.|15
CASSPLAETQETQYF
TGTGCCAGCAGTCCCCTCGCGGAAACACAAGAGACCCAGTACTTC
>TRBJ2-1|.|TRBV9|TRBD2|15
CASNPGGNTRNEQFF
TGTGCCAGCAACCCGGGGGGGAATACTAGGAATGAGCAGTTCTTC
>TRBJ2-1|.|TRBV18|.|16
CASSPGVRGEYNEQFF
TGTGCCAGCTCACCAGGGGTCCGCGGAGAATACAATGAGCAGTTCTTC
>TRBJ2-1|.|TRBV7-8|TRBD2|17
CASSFNAGLAFYNEQFF
TGTGCCAGCAGCTTCAACGCGGGACTAGCGTTCTACAATGAGCAGTTCTTC